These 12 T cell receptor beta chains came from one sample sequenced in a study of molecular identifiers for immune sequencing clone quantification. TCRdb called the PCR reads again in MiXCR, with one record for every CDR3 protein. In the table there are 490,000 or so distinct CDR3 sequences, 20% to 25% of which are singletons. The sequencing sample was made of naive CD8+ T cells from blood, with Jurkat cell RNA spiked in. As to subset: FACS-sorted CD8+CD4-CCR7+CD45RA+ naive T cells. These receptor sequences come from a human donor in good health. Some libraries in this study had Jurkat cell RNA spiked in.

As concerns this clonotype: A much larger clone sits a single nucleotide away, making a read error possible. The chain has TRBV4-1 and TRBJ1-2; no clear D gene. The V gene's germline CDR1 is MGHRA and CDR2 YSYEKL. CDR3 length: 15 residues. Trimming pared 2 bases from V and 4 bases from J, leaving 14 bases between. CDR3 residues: CASSQTVGSPYGYTF. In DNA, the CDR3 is TGCGCCAGCAGCCAAACGGTTGGGAGCCCCTATGGCTACACCTTC.

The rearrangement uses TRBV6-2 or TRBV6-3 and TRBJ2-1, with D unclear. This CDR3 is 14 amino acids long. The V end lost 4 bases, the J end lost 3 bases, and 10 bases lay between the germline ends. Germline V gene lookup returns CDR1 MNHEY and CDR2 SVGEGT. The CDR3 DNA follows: TGTGCCAGCAGTTTAGGGATCTACTACAATGAGCAGTTCTTC. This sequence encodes CASSLGIYYNEQFF.

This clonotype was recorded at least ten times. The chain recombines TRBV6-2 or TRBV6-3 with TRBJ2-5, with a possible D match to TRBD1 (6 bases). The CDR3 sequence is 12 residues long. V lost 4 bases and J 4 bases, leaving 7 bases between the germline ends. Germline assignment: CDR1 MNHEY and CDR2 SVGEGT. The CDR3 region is CASSSRGETQYF. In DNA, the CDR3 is TGTGCCAGCAGTTCCAGGGGAGAGACCCAGTACTTC.

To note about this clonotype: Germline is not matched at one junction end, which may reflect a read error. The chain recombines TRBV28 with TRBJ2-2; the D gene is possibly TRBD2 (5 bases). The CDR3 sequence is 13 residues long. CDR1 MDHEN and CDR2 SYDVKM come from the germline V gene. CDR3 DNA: TGTGCCAGCAGTTTAACCCCCGCCGGGGAGCTGGTTTTT. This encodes CASSLTPAGELVF.

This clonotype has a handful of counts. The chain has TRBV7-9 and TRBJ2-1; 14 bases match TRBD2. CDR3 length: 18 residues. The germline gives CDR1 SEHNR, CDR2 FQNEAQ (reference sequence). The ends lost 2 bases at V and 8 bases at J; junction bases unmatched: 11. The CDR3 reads CASSLWTGGLAGEDEQFF. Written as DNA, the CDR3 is TGTGCCAGCAGCTTATGGACGGGGGGACTAGCGGGAGAGGATGAGCAGTTCTTC.

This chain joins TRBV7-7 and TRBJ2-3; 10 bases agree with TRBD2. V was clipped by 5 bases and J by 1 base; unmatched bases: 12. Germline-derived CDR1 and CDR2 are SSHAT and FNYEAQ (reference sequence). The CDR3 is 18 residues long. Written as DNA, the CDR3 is TGTGCCAGCAGCGAACTCACTACCCTAGCGGGGGGCACAGATACGCAGTATTTT. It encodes CASSELTTLAGGTDTQYF. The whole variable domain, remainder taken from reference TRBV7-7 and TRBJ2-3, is GAGVSQSPRYKVTKRGQDVTLRCDPISSHATLYWYQQALGQGPEFLTYFNYEAQPDKSGLPSDRFSAERPEGSISTLTIQRTEQRDSAMYRCASSELTTLAGGTDTQYFGPGTRLTVL.

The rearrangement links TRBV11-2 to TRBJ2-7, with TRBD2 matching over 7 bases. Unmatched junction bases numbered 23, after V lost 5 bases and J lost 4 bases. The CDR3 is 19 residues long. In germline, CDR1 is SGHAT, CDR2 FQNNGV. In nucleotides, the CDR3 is TGTGCCAGCAGCCCGGGAGTCGGGGGGTTAGGGGAGTACTTATACGAGCAGTACTTC. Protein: CASSPGVGGLGEYLYEQYF.

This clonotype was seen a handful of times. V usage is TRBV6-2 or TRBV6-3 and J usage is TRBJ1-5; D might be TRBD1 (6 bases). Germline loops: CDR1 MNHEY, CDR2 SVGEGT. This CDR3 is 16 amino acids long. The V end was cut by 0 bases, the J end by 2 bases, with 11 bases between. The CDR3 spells CASSYSIQGGNQPQHF. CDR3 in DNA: TGTGCCAGCAGTTACTCGATACAGGGTGGCAATCAGCCCCAGCATTTT.

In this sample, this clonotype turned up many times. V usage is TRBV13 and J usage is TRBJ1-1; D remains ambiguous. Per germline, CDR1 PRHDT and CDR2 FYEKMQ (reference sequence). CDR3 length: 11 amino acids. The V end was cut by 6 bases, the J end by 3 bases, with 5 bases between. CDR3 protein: CASRLDTEAFF. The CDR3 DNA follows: TGTGCCAGCAGACTCGACACTGAAGCTTTCTTT.

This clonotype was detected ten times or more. CDR3 amino acids: CASSYRTVGTEAFF. The DNA of the CDR3 is TGTGCCAGCAGCTATCGGACCGTAGGCACTGAAGCTTTCTTT. The V gene is TRBV5-4, the J gene TRBJ1-1; D not certain. The ends were cut back, 3 bases at V and 4 bases at J, with 13 bases in the middle. The CDR3 extends over 14 amino acids. Germline CDR1 and CDR2: SGHNT and YYREEE (reference sequence).

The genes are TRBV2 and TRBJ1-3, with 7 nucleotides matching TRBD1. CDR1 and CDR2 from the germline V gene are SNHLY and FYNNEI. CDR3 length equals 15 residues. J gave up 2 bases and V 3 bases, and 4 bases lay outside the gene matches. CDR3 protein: CASSEGQTAGNTIYF. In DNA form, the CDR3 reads TGTGCCAGCAGTGAGGGACAGACGGCTGGAAACACCATATATTTT.

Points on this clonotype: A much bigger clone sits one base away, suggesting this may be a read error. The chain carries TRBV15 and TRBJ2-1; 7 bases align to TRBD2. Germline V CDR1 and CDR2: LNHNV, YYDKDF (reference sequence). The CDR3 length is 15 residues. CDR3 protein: CAAQSGTSSHNEQFF. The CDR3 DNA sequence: TGTGCCGCACAGAGCGGGACCAGCTCCCACAATGAGCAGTTCTTC. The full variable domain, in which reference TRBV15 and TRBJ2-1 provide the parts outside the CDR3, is DAMVIQNPRYQVTQFGKPVTLSCSQTLNHNVMYWYQQKSSQAPKLLFHYYDKDFNNEADTPDNFQSRRPNTSFCFLDIRSPGLGDTAMYLCAAQSGTSSHNEQFFGPGTRLTVL.